These 22 T cell receptor beta chains came from one sample sequenced in a study of Ad26.COV2.S vaccination and SARS-CoV-2 variants. Treatment in this sample: about 20 received Ad26.COV2.S at low or high dose, single or two shots; 5 received placebo; per-sample allocation not given. Vaccine and placebo recipients were sampled on day 63 after the first injection. Data came from immunoSEQ multiplex PCR; TCRdb stores just in-frame clones and leaves some out. The sample includes under 550,000 clones, 80% to 95% of them seen just once. This sample comprised peripheral blood, obtained in a trial of Ad26.COV2.S vaccine versus placebo. Source of these receptors: a person aged 18-60 years who received the Ad26.COV2.S COVID-19 vaccine or a placebo.

The rearrangement uses TRBV18 and TRBJ2-5; D is possibly TRBD1 (5 bases). The ends were cut back, 2 bases at V and 1 base at J, with 5 bases in the middle. The CDR3 contains 13 residues. Germline CDR1 and CDR2: KGHSH and LQKENI. CDR3 sequence (DNA): TGTGCCAGCTCACCAGACAGCCAAGAGACCCAGTACTTC. Protein sequence: CASSPDSQETQYF.

The chain joins TRBV3-1 (or the pseudogene TRBV3-2) to TRBJ1-2; weak D call: TRBD1 (5 bases). The length of the CDR3 is 13 residues. V was cut by 1 base and J by 8 bases, with 11 bases left in between. The germline V gene encodes CDR1 LGHDT and CDR2 YNNKEL (reference sequence). The CDR3 region has the DNA TGTGCCAGCAGCCAAGTAGGGGCTAGGGGCTACACCTTC. This encodes CASSQVGARGYTF.

V is TRBV5-4 and J is TRBJ2-7; 11 nucleotides align to TRBD2. The V and J ends lost 3 bases and 3 bases, in that order; junction bases with no gene match: 5. CDR3 length: 15 amino acids. Germline V gene lookup returns CDR1 SGHNT and CDR2 YYREEE (reference sequence). CDR3 DNA sequence: TGTGCCAGCAGCTCCCTAGCGGGAGGACACTACGAGCAGTACTTC. This translates into CASSSLAGGHYEQYF.

The chain recombines TRBV18 with TRBJ2-2; 7 nucleotides line up with TRBD2. The CDR3 spans 15 residues. Germline assignment: CDR1 KGHSH and CDR2 LQKENI. The junction had 4 bases not matched to a gene; V was cut back by 1 base and J by 5 bases. The CDR3 reads CASSPLSGGTGELFF. The CDR3 DNA reads TGTGCCAGCTCACCACTGTCCGGGGGGACCGGGGAGCTGTTTTTT.

The chain is built from TRBV23-1 and TRBJ2-5; 8 nucleotides line up with TRBD1. TRBV23-1 qualifies as an ORF whose function is uncertain. V gave up 4 bases and J gave up 2 bases; unmatched junction bases: 3. The CDR3 has 14 amino acids. The CDR3 DNA reads TGCGCCAGCAGTCGGACAGGGATACAAGAGACCCAGTACTTC. Residues: CASSRTGIQETQYF.

The rearrangement uses TRBV30 and TRBJ1-2; the D is unclear. Looked up from germline, CDR1 is GTSNPN and CDR2 is SVGIG (reference sequence). Trimming took 7 bases from V and 5 from J, leaving 11 bases between them. The CDR3 totals 11 residues. This CDR3 reads CASTGGYGYTF. The CDR3 region has the DNA TGTGCCTCAACCGGAGGTTATGGCTACACCTTC.

This chain connects TRBV11-2 to TRBJ2-7; 8 nucleotides line up with TRBD1. The V and J ends lost 7 bases and 5 bases, in that order; junction bases with no gene match: 7. The CDR3 loop spans 13 amino acids. Germline V gene data show CDR1 as SGHAT and CDR2 as FQNNGV. CDR3 in DNA: TGTGCCAGCAACGGACAGGGCTTCCACGAGCAGTACTTC. It is translated as CASNGQGFHEQYF.

This rearrangement joins TRBV18 to TRBJ1-2; D is possibly TRBD1 (5 bases). The CDR3 is 15 residues long. V dropped 1 base and J dropped 4 bases, with 13 bases sitting between them. Per the germline V gene, CDR1 is KGHSH and CDR2 is LQKENI. The CDR3 sequence: CASSPRAQGGYGYTF. The DNA for the CDR3 is TGTGCCAGCTCACCACGGGCGCAGGGAGGCTATGGCTACACCTTC.

The chain recombines TRBV7-2 with TRBJ2-7; TRBD1 matches at 7 bases. The CDR3 length is 14 residues. Germline V CDR1 and CDR2: SGHTA, FQGNSA. The ends lost 4 bases at V and 3 bases at J; junction bases unmatched: 6. CDR3 amino acids: CASSSLGQDYEQYF. Written as DNA, the CDR3 is TGTGCCAGCAGCTCATTAGGACAGGACTACGAGCAGTACTTC.

This sequence joins TRBV4-3 and TRBJ1-6, with D tentatively TRBD1 (5 bases). V was clipped by 3 bases and J by 6 bases, with 18 bases between them. The CDR3 contains 17 residues. Germline CDR1 is LGHNA and CDR2 is YSLEER. The CDR3 sequence: CASSQTGLSRGNSPLHF. The DNA for the CDR3 is TGCGCCAGCAGCCAGACGGGACTTTCGCGGGGTAATTCACCCCTCCACTTT.

This chain uses TRBV27 with TRBJ1-2; D gene unclear. V dropped 8 bases and J dropped 4 bases, with 17 bases sitting between them. The CDR3 is 14 residues long. From germline, CDR1 is MNHEY and CDR2 SMNVEV (reference sequence). The DNA of the CDR3 is TGTGCCAGCCGCGGCCTTGAGGGAATCTATGGCTACACCTTC. The encoded protein is CASRGLEGIYGYTF.

The chain joins TRBV5-1 to TRBJ1-2; D remains ambiguous. With 0 bases removed from V and 6 bases from J, the gap between germline ends came to 15 bases. CDR1 is SGHRS and CDR2 is YFSETQ in the germline V gene. This CDR3 is built from 15 residues. For the CDR3, the DNA is TGCGCCAGCAGCTTGGTTGTCACACAACGGGATGGCTACACCTTC. This sequence encodes CASSLVVTQRDGYTF. The entire variable domain, with the rest obtained from reference TRBV5-1 and TRBJ1-2, is as follows: KAGVTQTPRYLIKTRGQQVTLSCSPISGHRSVSWYQQTPGQGLQFLFEYFSETQRNKGNFPGRFSGRQFSNSRSEMNVSTLELGDSALYLCASSLVVTQRDGYTFGSGTRLTVV.

CDR3 amino acids: CASRPRLAGNEQFF. In nucleotides, the CDR3 is TGTGCCAGCAGACCCCGACTAGCGGGCAATGAGCAGTTCTTC. The chain joins TRBV6-5 to TRBJ2-1; 10 bases match TRBD2. The CDR3 contains 14 residues. The V segment lost 6 bases and the J segment 6 bases; nucleotides outside the gene matches: 5. Per the germline V gene, CDR1 is MNHEY and CDR2 is SVGAGI.

The chain recombines TRBV10-3 with TRBJ2-5; D remains unclear. The germline CDR1 and CDR2 sequences are ENHRY and SYGVKD. V lost 4 bases, J lost 0 bases, and 27 bases lay in between. This CDR3 is 20 amino acids long. CDR3 residues: CAISVTNQPPADGNQETQYF. For the CDR3, the DNA is TGTGCCATCAGTGTCACTAACCAACCTCCAGCAGATGGGAACCAAGAGACCCAGTACTTC.

J is TRBJ2-3 and V is TRBV7-8; D remains unclear. CDR1 and CDR2 (germline): SGHVS, FQNEAQ. Trimming pared 5 bases from V and 2 bases from J, leaving 11 bases between. This CDR3 is 14 amino acids long. The CDR3 loop reads CASSTTGFTDTQYF. CDR3 bases: TGTGCCAGCAGCACAACCGGGTTCACAGATACGCAGTATTTT.

The V call is TRBV14, the J call TRBJ2-1; TRBD2 might be the D (6 bases). V was trimmed by 6 bases and J by 6 bases, leaving 15 bases between them. CDR1 SGHDN and CDR2 FVKESK come from the germline V gene. The CDR3 loop spans 14 amino acids. The CDR3 DNA follows: TGTGCCAGCAGTCGGGGAGGACTTCTCAATGAGCAGTTCTTC. Protein sequence: CASSRGGLLNEQFF.

This chain's CDR3 is CASAVSGSRADTQYF. Here the CDR3 DNA reads TGTGCTAGTGCCGTGAGCGGGAGTCGTGCAGATACGCAGTATTTT. The chain carries TRBV12-5 and TRBJ2-3; 8 bases are shared with TRBD2. The CDR3 has 15 residues. The V gene's germline CDR1 is LGHNT and CDR2 FRNRAP. The ends lost 7 bases at V and 4 bases at J; junction bases unmatched: 10.

The chain joins TRBV10-2 to TRBJ2-2; D might be TRBD2 (6 bases). Trimming took off 6 bases at V and 2 bases at J, with 10 bases between the two ends. Germline CDR1 WSHSY, CDR2 SAAADI. The CDR3 runs to 14 residues. This CDR3 reads CASRGLPNTGELFF. In nucleotides, the CDR3 is TGCGCCAGCAGGGGACTTCCTAACACCGGGGAGCTGTTTTTT.

The table lists this clone with a count of one. The CDR3 nucleotides read TGTGCCAGCAGCGTGGACACAACTAATTCACCCCTCCACTTT. It encodes CASSVDTTNSPLHF. This chain connects TRBV7-6 to TRBJ1-6, with D perhaps matching TRBD1 (5 bases). From germline, CDR1 is SGHVS and CDR2 FNYEAQ. V was clipped by 5 bases and J by 6 bases, with 11 bases between them. This CDR3 contains 14 residues.

The V and J genes are TRBV5-5 and TRBJ1-1; 9 bases fit TRBD1. In germline, CDR1 is SGHKS, CDR2 YYEKEE (reference sequence). With V trimmed by 2 bases and J by 2 bases, 4 bases remained unmatched. CDR3 length equals 15 residues. As DNA, the CDR3 is TGTGCCAGCAGCTTCGGGACAGGGATCAACACTGAAGCTTTCTTT. Residues: CASSFGTGINTEAFF.

This clone was recorded only once. The chain uses TRBV7-2 and TRBJ1-3; D gene unclear. Germline CDR1 SGHTA, CDR2 FQGNSA. This CDR3 contains 17 residues. V was shortened by 5 bases and J by 4 bases, with 21 bases between the two germline ends. The CDR3, as DNA: TGTGCCAGCAGCCTTCGTCCCTTTCTAGACTTCGGAAACACCATATATTTT. Translating gives CASSLRPFLDFGNTIYF.

This clone showed up just once. The gene calls are TRBV29-1 and TRBJ1-1, with 7 positions matching TRBD1. Germline lookup yields CDR1 SQVTM and CDR2 ANQGSEA. J was trimmed by 1 base and V by 6 bases; bases with no gene match: 5. This CDR3 region has 13 residues. CDR3 residues: CSVDRSGNTEAFF. The CDR3 DNA sequence: TGCAGCGTGGACAGGTCAGGGAACACTGAAGCTTTCTTT.